This paragraph covers one TCR beta chain sequence. What it binds is unknown. This entry belongs to a study of regulatory T cells in long-lasting Graves disease. Germline V gene sequence: CDR1 KGHDR, CDR2 SFDVKD. The V gene lost 3 bases and the J gene lost 0 bases, with 11 bases spanning the gap. CDR3 size: 16 residues. Noted time point: newly diagnosed GD, antithyroid drugs for less than 3 months. Researchers made the TCR library from RNA that was extracted from PBMCs. HTBI primers from iRepertoire and Arm-PCR of CDR3 regions yielded the TCR beta libraries. MiXCR, run by TCRdb on the multiplex PCR reads, gives a single entry per CDR3 protein. The sample lists over 300,000 distinct CDR3 sequences; around 16% were seen once. Findings of the study overall: Persistent disease preferred TRBV28, TRBJ1-2 and TRBJ2-5; new disease, TRBV20-1 and TRBJ2-1.

This receptor was identified in a female donor with Graves disease. Specimen: peripheral blood mononuclear cells (PBMCs), collected at new diagnosis, from a patient treated with antithyroid drugs. This rearrangement joins TRBV24-1 to TRBJ2-1, with D uncertain. The CDR3: CATSDGPFNSYNEQFF. The CDR3 DNA reads TGTGCCACCAGTGATGGTCCATTCAACTCCTACAATGAGCAGTTCTTC.